This is a list of T cell receptor beta chains from one sample in a study of cytomegalovirus exposure and HLA in healthy donors. TCRdb's table, derived via immunoSEQ multiplex PCR, lists solely in-frame clones and lacks some. This sample has 120,000 or so clones, with roughly nine tenths found just once. Sequencing input: PBMCs. All receptors derive from a woman aged 18-29 years in good health and CMV-seronegative. The CDR3 runs from the conserved cysteine through the conserved F or W. The D gene is left open where the match is weak. Some rows mark clone size as missing; the rest say once, few, many or name a class of expanded clone.

abundance,d_gene,j_gene,v_gene,CDR3aa,CDR3nt
NA,NA,TRBJ1-3,TRBV7-6,CASSLSGNTGNTIYF,TGTGCCAGCAGCCTTTCAGGGAACACTGGAAACACCATATATTTT
once,NA,TRBJ1-1,TRBV13,CASNLAGVQAFF,TGTGCCAGCAATCTGGCAGGTGTACAAGCTTTCTTT
once,NA,TRBJ1-1,TRBV28,CASSPSGFNTEAFF,TGTGCCAGCAGCCCCAGTGGCTTCAACACTGAAGCTTTCTTT
NA,NA,TRBJ1-3,TRBV5-1,CASSITGSGNTIYF,TGCGCCAGCAGCATAACAGGCTCTGGAAACACCATATATTTT
NA,TRBD1,TRBJ2-7,TRBV28,CASSLDGTGLYEQYF,TGTGCCAGCAGTCTCGACGGGACAGGGCTCTACGAGCAGTACTTC
NA,NA,TRBJ2-7,TRBV4-3,CASSQDAGYEQYF,TGCGCCAGCAGCCAAGACGCCGGTTACGAGCAGTACTTC
NA,NA,TRBJ1-2,TRBV19,CASSIGVDYTF,TGTGCCAGTAGTATCGGGGTTGACTACACCTTC
NA,NA,TRBJ2-7,TRBV29-1,CSVEAGSPYEQYF,TGCAGCGTTGAAGCAGGGTCCCCCTACGAGCAGTACTTC
NA,NA,TRBJ1-1,TRBV9,CASSPPGTLYTEAFF,TGTGCCAGCAGCCCCCCCGGGACTTTATACACTGAAGCTTTCTTT
NA,TRBD1,TRBJ2-1,TRBV5-1,CASSGTWTGYDEQFF,TGCGCCAGCAGCGGAACGTGGACAGGGTACGATGAGCAGTTCTTC
NA,NA,TRBJ1-1,TRBV5-4,CASSVGRGFEAFF,TGTGCCAGCAGCGTGGGCCGGGGTTTTGAAGCTTTCTTT
NA,TRBD2,TRBJ2-5,TRBV28,CASSSQRGSQETQYF,TGTGCCAGCAGTAGCCAGCGGGGGTCTCAAGAGACCCAGTACTTC
NA,TRBD2,TRBJ2-3,TRBV9,CASNTGREGSTDTQYF,TGTGCCAGTAACACGGGGCGGGAGGGCAGCACAGATACGCAGTATTTT
NA,TRBD1,TRBJ1-1,TRBV6-1,CASTTGGGNTEAFF,TGTGCCAGCACCACAGGGGGCGGGAACACTGAAGCTTTCTTT
few,TRBD1,TRBJ1-2,TRBV4-2,CASSQPQGAGGYTF,TGTGCCAGCAGCCAACCACAGGGGGCGGGTGGCTACACCTTC
NA,NA,TRBJ1-1,TRBV6-1,CASSEALHHKGQGTEAFF,TGTGCCAGCAGTGAAGCGCTTCATCATAAGGGGCAGGGCACTGAAGCTTTCTTT
NA,NA,TRBJ1-4,TRBV7-9,CASSSDRVNEKLFF,TGTGCCAGCAGCTCGGACAGAGTTAATGAAAAACTGTTTTTT
NA,TRBD2,TRBJ2-1,TRBV5-8,CASSLAGTSGSGDEQFF,TGTGCCAGCAGCTTGGCGGGGACTAGCGGGAGTGGGGATGAGCAGTTCTTC
NA,NA,TRBJ2-7,TRBV7-2,CASSYDSLGEQYF,TGTGCCAGCAGCTACGACAGCTTGGGCGAGCAGTACTTC
once,NA,TRBJ1-1,TRBV4-1,CASSQDLAGRTEAFF,TGCGCCAGCAGCCAAGATCTCGCCGGGAGGACTGAAGCTTTCTTT
NA,NA,TRBJ2-7,TRBV6-5,CASSYSDEGGYEQYF,TGTGCCAGCAGTTACTCGGACGAGGGCGGCTACGAGCAGTACTTC
NA,NA,TRBJ1-2,TRBV28,CASSSPADSWSYGYTF,TGTGCCAGCAGTTCCCCTGCCGACAGTTGGAGCTATGGCTACACCTTC
NA,NA,TRBJ1-6,TRBV13,CASSSGPGSLNSPLHF,TGTGCCAGCAGCTCAGGTCCGGGTTCCCTTAATTCACCCCTCCACTTT
NA,NA,TRBJ1-4,TRBV7-8,CASSLGRWVLGGEKLFF,TGTGCCAGCAGCTTAGGGCGTTGGGTCTTAGGGGGTGAAAAACTGTTTTTT
NA,NA,TRBJ1-5,TRBV5-1,CASSLFGQGSNQPQHF,TGCGCCAGCAGCTTGTTTGGGCAGGGGAGCAATCAGCCCCAGCATTTT
NA,TRBD1,TRBJ1-2,TRBV30,CAWSVWDSGYTF,TGTGCCTGGAGTGTTTGGGACAGCGGCTACACCTTC
NA,TRBD2,TRBJ2-3,TRBV10-3,CAILAGGPTDTQYF,TGTGCCATCCTAGCGGGGGGCCCCACAGATACGCAGTATTTT
NA,NA,TRBJ2-1,TRBV11-3,CASSLAGGYNEQFF,TGTGCCAGCAGCTTAGCGGGTGGGTACAATGAGCAGTTCTTC
NA,NA,TRBJ2-1,TRBV2,CASSARSSSYNEQFF,TGTGCCAGCAGTGCGCGGTCCAGCTCCTACAATGAGCAGTTCTTC
NA,NA,TRBJ2-1,TRBV7-9,CASSFHRDNEQFF,TGTGCCAGCAGCTTCCACCGGGACAATGAGCAGTTCTTC
NA,TRBD2,TRBJ2-1,TRBV7-9,CASSSGGAGEQFF,TGTGCCAGCAGCTCCGGGGGGGCCGGCGAGCAGTTCTTC
NA,NA,TRBJ2-1,TRBV6-5,CASRAWRAHNEQFF,TGTGCCAGCAGGGCTTGGCGGGCACACAATGAGCAGTTCTTC
NA,NA,TRBJ2-1,TRBV4-2,CASSPIVSGSEQFF,TGTGCCAGCAGCCCGATCGTATCGGGGAGTGAGCAGTTCTTC
NA,TRBD1,TRBJ2-7,TRBV5-6,CASSWGQGSSYEQYF,TGTGCCAGCAGCTGGGGACAGGGATCAAGCTACGAGCAGTACTTC
NA,NA,TRBJ2-3,TRBV5-4,CASRDRLAGSTDTQYF,TGTGCCAGCAGGGATCGTCTTGCGGGGAGCACAGATACGCAGTATTTT
NA,NA,TRBJ2-3,TRBV7-8,CASSIDSADTQYF,TGTGCCAGCAGCATAGATAGCGCAGATACGCAGTATTTT
NA,NA,TRBJ2-6,TRBV25-1,CASSDQATNVLTF,TGTGCCAGCAGTGACCAGGCCACCAACGTCCTGACTTTC
NA,NA,TRBJ2-3,TRBV11-2,CASSLVGGIGDTQYF,TGTGCCAGCAGCTTAGTTGGGGGCATCGGAGATACGCAGTATTTT
NA,TRBD2,TRBJ2-2,TRBV25-1,CASSDQRDLTGELFF,TGTGCCAGCAGTGACCAGCGGGACTTAACCGGGGAGCTGTTTTTT
NA,TRBD1,TRBJ2-7,TRBV27,CASSRDPGTGGGFAYEQYF,TGTGCCAGCAGCCGAGACCCCGGGACAGGGGGTGGTTTTGCCTACGAGCAGTACTTC
NA,TRBD1,TRBJ1-5,TRBV28,CASSLWIPLGTGERYSNQPQHF,TGTGCCAGCAGTTTATGGATACCCCTTGGGACAGGAGAACGATATAGCAATCAGCCCCAGCATTTT
NA,TRBD1,TRBJ1-4,TRBV28,CASTPGGYEKLFF,TGTGCCAGCACCCCAGGGGGGTATGAAAAACTGTTTTTT
NA,TRBD2,TRBJ2-1,TRBV28,CASSVTSGSPRPFF,TGTGCCAGCAGTGTGACTAGCGGGAGCCCGCGTCCTTTCTTC
NA,TRBD1,TRBJ2-5,TRBV15,CATSPAWSVDRQETQYF,TGTGCCACCAGCCCCGCCTGGAGCGTGGACAGGCAAGAGACCCAGTACTTC
NA,NA,TRBJ2-5,TRBV21-1,CASSTGDSQETQYF,TGTGCCAGCAGCACCGGGGACAGCCAAGAGACCCAGTACTTC
NA,NA,TRBJ1-3,TRBV28,CASRGGTATGNTIYF,TGTGCCAGCAGAGGAGGGACGGCAACTGGAAACACCATATATTTT
NA,TRBD2,TRBJ2-7,TRBV7-2,CASSREAGTSGSEQYF,TGTGCCAGCAGCCGAGAAGCCGGGACTAGCGGGAGCGAGCAGTACTTC
medium-sized,NA,TRBJ2-1,TRBV5-1,CASSLSRYNEQFF,TGCGCCAGCAGCCTGAGTCGATACAATGAGCAGTTCTTC
once,TRBD1,TRBJ2-2,TRBV6-5,CASSYSTGAGELFF,TGTGCCAGCAGTTACTCGACAGGGGCCGGGGAGCTGTTTTTT
NA,NA,TRBJ1-1,TRBV5-1,CASSPIESMNTEAFF,TGCGCCAGCAGCCCGATTGAGAGCATGAACACTGAAGCTTTCTTT
NA,NA,TRBJ1-5,TRBV28,CASSSQKEFYQPQHF,TGTGCCAGCAGTTCACAGAAAGAATTTTATCAGCCCCAGCATTTT
NA,TRBD2,TRBJ2-7,TRBV30,CAWSPGLAGGDEQYF,TGTGCCTGGAGTCCTGGACTAGCGGGAGGGGACGAGCAGTACTTC
NA,NA,TRBJ1-1,TRBV6-5,CASSYSSLDSYKAFF,TGTGCCAGCAGTTACTCGTCTTTGGACAGCTACAAAGCTTTCTTT
NA,TRBD1,TRBJ1-2,TRBV27,CASSLEGADGYTF,TGTGCCAGCAGTTTAGAGGGGGCGGATGGCTACACCTTC
NA,TRBD1,TRBJ1-2,TRBV29-1,CSVDTGVGGYTF,TGCAGCGTCGATACAGGGGTTGGCGGCTACACCTTC